This T cell receptor beta chain was captured by sequencing in a study of blood T cell repertoires in COVID-19. Whole-study context: Acute-phase and convalescent COVID-19 samples originated in the United States, Italy and Spain. Sources were T cells, B-cell-depleted T cells, or PBMCs; the material itself was cDNA or gDNA.

Source study methods: Reference gene primers were amplified, and this amplification served to estimate nucleated cell counts. Sequencing was performed with immunoSEQ multiplex PCR; in TCRdb, only in-frame clones are kept and a portion is missing. That table gives V, J and clone size, and the DNA gave D and trimming. The sample includes under 85,000 clones, about 83% of them seen just once. V lost 4 bases, J lost 6 bases, and 20 bases lay in between. This CDR3 is built from 16 residues. CDR1 is SGDLS, CDR2 YYNGEE, per germline. Specimen: peripheral blood. This receptor was obtained from a man aged 50 to 59 with active COVID-19. The chain joins TRBV9 to TRBJ2-1; possibly TRBD2 for D (6 bases). In nucleotides, the CDR3 is TGTGCCAGCAGCCCCCCTCGGGCGGGGTGGGGCAATGAGCAGTTCTTC. Protein: CASSPPRAGWGNEQFF.